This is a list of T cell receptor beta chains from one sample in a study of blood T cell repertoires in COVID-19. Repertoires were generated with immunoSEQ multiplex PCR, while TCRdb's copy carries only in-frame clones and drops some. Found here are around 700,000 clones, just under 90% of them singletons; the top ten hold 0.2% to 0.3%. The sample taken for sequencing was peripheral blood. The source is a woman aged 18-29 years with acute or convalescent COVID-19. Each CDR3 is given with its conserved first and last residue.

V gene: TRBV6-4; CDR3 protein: CASSQRDTDTQYF
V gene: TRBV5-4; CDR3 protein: CASSLPALAGEQFF
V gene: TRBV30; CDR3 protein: CAWTGTGWPGELFF
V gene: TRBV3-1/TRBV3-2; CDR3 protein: CASSSTRGGPYEQYF
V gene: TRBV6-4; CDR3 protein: CASSGGHTGELFF
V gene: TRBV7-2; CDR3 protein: CASSSSRRVTEAFF
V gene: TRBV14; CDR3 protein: CASSHLDRVFSIHTEAFF
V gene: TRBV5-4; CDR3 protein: CASSAGPLRANYGYTF
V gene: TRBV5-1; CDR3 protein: CASSWTGDATEAFF
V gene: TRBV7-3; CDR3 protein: CASSPPGERGADTQYF
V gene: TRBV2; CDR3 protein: CASSTEWVDTEAFF
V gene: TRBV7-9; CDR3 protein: CASSLDVSGSPLHF
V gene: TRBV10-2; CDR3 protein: CASSERRGGRNEQFF
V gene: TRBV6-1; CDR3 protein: CASSETGKYTEAFF
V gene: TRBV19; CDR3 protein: CASSSDFWSSYNSPLHF
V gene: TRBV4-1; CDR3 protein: CASSPYREPYNEQFF